Sequencing of this T cell receptor beta chain was carried out in a study of cytomegalovirus exposure and HLA in healthy donors. Points from the study as a whole: Altogether, more than 150 TCR beta chains were recorded as cytomegalovirus-associated.

Unmatched junction bases numbered 2, after V lost 5 bases and J lost 5 bases. CDR1 SGHAT and CDR2 FQNNGV come from the germline V gene. CDR3 length equals 13 residues. Primers: 60 Vbeta forward and 13 Jbeta reverse. The data were produced by immunoSEQ multiplex PCR, yet TCRdb's version contains in-frame clones alone and is incomplete. The sample lists under 250,000 clones; about 77% were seen once. A note on this clone: Its specificity is unknown.

The V gene is TRBV11-2, the J gene TRBJ2-7; 11 bases line up with TRBD1. The TCR was taken from a boy younger than 18 in good health and CMV-seronegative. Sequencing used PBMCs. The CDR3 DNA follows: TGTGCCAGCAGCCGGACAGGGGGCCACGAGCAGTACTTC. Translation: CASSRTGGHEQYF.